These 8 T cell receptor beta chains were sequenced from one sample in a study of T cell responses to AZD1222 COVID-19 vaccine. Assay used: immunoSEQ multiplex PCR; TCRdb lists only in-frame clones, some missing. This sample has about 140,000 clones, with 90% to 95% found just once. The material was peripheral blood, obtained 28 days after the second AZD1222 dose. Receptor source: an adult who received the AZD1222 COVID-19 vaccine.

The rearrangement uses TRBV15 and TRBJ1-5; D gene unclear. Germline V CDR1 and CDR2: LNHNV, YYDKDF (reference sequence). The CDR3 loop spans 15 amino acids. With 1 base removed from V and 4 bases from J, the gap between germline ends came to 11 bases. The CDR3 nucleotides are TGTGCCACCAGCAGAGTAGGGAGCGCAAATCAGCCCCAGCATTTT. It codes for CATSRVGSANQPQHF. The variable domain in full, completed from reference TRBV15 and TRBJ1-5, reads DAMVIQNPRYQVTQFGKPVTLSCSQTLNHNVMYWYQQKSSQAPKLLFHYYDKDFNNEADTPDNFQSRRPNTSFCFLDIRSPGLGDTAMYLCATSRVGSANQPQHFGDGTRLSIL.

This chain's CDR3 is CASSPELAKNIQYF. The CDR3 DNA sequence: TGTGCCAGCAGCCCAGAACTAGCCAAAAACATTCAGTACTTC. The genes are TRBV7-2 and TRBJ2-4; D is unclear. The CDR3 spans 14 residues. V was clipped by 5 bases and J by 0 bases, with 8 bases between them. The V gene's germline CDR1 is SGHTA and CDR2 FQGNSA. The variable domain in full, completed from reference TRBV7-2 and TRBJ2-4, reads GAGVSQSPSNKVTEKGKDVELRCDPISGHTALYWYRQSLGQGLEFLIYFQGNSAPDKSGLPSDRFSAERTGGSVSTLTIQRTQQEDSAVYLCASSPELAKNIQYFGAGTRLSVL.

This clone was seen a few times. The genes are TRBV18 and TRBJ1-3; D remains unclear. The CDR3 consists of 15 residues. Germline V gene lookup returns CDR1 KGHSH and CDR2 LQKENI. V was pared by 0 bases and J by 0 bases, with 6 bases between. The CDR3 here is CASSPPHDSGNTIYF. Written as DNA, the CDR3 is TGTGCCAGCTCACCACCGCATGACTCTGGAAACACCATATATTTT.

This clone was detected only a few times. The chain carries TRBV9 and TRBJ2-2; 7 bases are a match to TRBD2. CDR1 SGDLS and CDR2 YYNGEE come from the germline V gene. This CDR3 comprises 17 residues. Trimming removed 0 bases from V and 3 bases from J; junction bases left unmatched: 8. The CDR3 DNA reads TGTGCCAGCAGCGTAGAGGCGGCTAGCGGTTACACCGGGGAGCTGTTTTTT. The encoded protein is CASSVEAASGYTGELFF.

J is TRBJ2-1 and V is TRBV19; maybe TRBD1 (6 bases). V shed 7 bases and J shed 4 bases, with 20 bases lying between them. The CDR3 contains 16 residues. Germline V gene data show CDR1 as LNHDA and CDR2 as SQIVND (reference sequence). The CDR3 is CASTGQFTSDYNEQFF. Written as DNA, the CDR3 is TGTGCCAGTACCGGACAGTTCACGTCGGATTACAATGAGCAGTTCTTC.

The V gene is TRBV6-6, the J gene TRBJ2-5, with a weak D call TRBD1 (6 bases). This CDR3 is 15 amino acids long. V dropped 0 bases and J dropped 4 bases, with 12 bases sitting between them. Germline values: CDR1 MNHNY, CDR2 SVGAGI (reference sequence). CDR3 in DNA: TGTGCCAGCAGTTACTCGGCAGGGGTCGCAGAGACCCAGTACTTC. It specifies CASSYSAGVAETQYF.

A single count supports this clone. The chain joins TRBV28 to TRBJ2-7; D call uncertain. Germline V gene lookup returns CDR1 MDHEN and CDR2 SYDVKM. The V gene lost 5 bases and the J gene lost 0 bases, with 11 bases spanning the gap. CDR3 length: 14 residues. CDR3 DNA sequence: TGTGCCAGCAGTCCCCAATTACTCTCCTACGAGCAGTACTTC. Its translation: CASSPQLLSYEQYF.

The chain carries TRBV10-1 and TRBJ2-2; the D is unclear. The germline V and J ends were trimmed by 6 bases and 7 bases, with 12 bases remaining between them. The CDR3 length is 13 residues. Germline loops: CDR1 WNHNN, CDR2 SYGVQD (reference sequence). CDR3 in amino acids: CASRETPNGELFF. DNA of the CDR3: TGCGCCAGCAGAGAGACACCTAACGGGGAGCTGTTTTTT.